This section outlines one T cell receptor (beta chain) sequence together with its context. These data belong to a study of blood T cell repertoires in COVID-19. Turning to the study itself: Collection of acute and convalescent COVID-19 samples took place in the United States, Italy and Spain.

The CDR3 has 14 residues. V gave up 6 bases and J gave up 0 bases, with 6 bases separating them. Germline V gene lookup returns CDR1 MNHNY and CDR2 SVGAGI (reference sequence). The authors' processing: Estimation of nucleated cell counts was performed using reference gene primer amplification. Profiled with immunoSEQ multiplex PCR; TCRdb holds only in-frame clones, not every one. V, J and clone size derive from that table, while D and trimming were established from the DNA sequence. The data hold about 100,000 clones, with roughly 87% observed a single time. V gene TRBV6-6 combines with J gene TRBJ2-6, with D uncertain. This TCR derives from a man aged 25 to 40 in a cohort sampled during active COVID-19. Sequencing used peripheral blood. Here the CDR3 DNA reads TGTGCCAGCAGCGTCAGCTCTGGGGCCAACGTCCTGACTTTC. This gives the protein CASSVSSGANVLTF.